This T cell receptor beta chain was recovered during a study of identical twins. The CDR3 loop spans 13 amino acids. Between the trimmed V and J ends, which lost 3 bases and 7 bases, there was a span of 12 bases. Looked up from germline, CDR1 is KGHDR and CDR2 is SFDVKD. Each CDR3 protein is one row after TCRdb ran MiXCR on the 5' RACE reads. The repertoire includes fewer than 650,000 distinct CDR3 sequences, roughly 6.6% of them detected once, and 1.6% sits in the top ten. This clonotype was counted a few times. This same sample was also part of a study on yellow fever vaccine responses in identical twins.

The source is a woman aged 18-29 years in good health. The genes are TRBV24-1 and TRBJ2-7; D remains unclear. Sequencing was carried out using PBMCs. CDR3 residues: CATSDQQIREQYF. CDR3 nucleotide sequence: TGTGCCACCAGTGATCAACAGATCCGGGAGCAGTACTTC.